Listed below are T cell receptor beta chains from one sample, sequenced in a study of blood T cell repertoires in COVID-19. TCRdb's table, derived via immunoSEQ multiplex PCR, lists solely in-frame clones and lacks some. The repertoire has about 190,000 clones, 90% of them found once; the top ten carry 0.5% to 0.55%. The specimen sequenced was peripheral blood. These receptors came from a man aged 50-60 years with acute or convalescent COVID-19. The CDR3 runs from the conserved cysteine through the conserved F or W. The order of the fields is V gene, D gene, J gene, CDR3 DNA, CDR3 protein. A D gene is named only where the DNA matches it firmly.

TRBV15	TRBD1	TRBJ1-1	TGTGCCACCAGCATTGACAGGGGGAACACTGAAGCTTTCTTT	CATSIDRGNTEAFF
TRBV7-2	.	TRBJ1-6	TGTGCCAGCAGCTTCGATACAGCCAATTCACCCCTCCACTTT	CASSFDTANSPLHF
TRBV11-2	.	TRBJ2-1	TGTGCCAGCAGATCCTCGGGGGGCAGAACCAATGAGCAGTTCTTC	CASRSSGGRTNEQFF
TRBV20-1	.	TRBJ2-3	TGCAGTGCTCCTACGACAGATACGCAGTATTTT	CSAPTTDTQYF
TRBV10-3	.	TRBJ2-2	TGTGCCATCACCCCCCGGGGAAACACCGGGGAGCTGTTTTTT	CAITPRGNTGELFF
TRBV6-1	.	TRBJ2-6	TGTGCCAGCAGTGTTTACAGGCGGGAAGGGGCCAACGTCCTGACTTTC	CASSVYRREGANVLTF
TRBV18	.	TRBJ2-1	TGTGCCAGCTCACTCGAATCACGGTACAATGAGCAGTTCTTC	CASSLESRYNEQFF
TRBV11-1	.	TRBJ1-1	TGTGCCAGCAGCTTCCGACGAGGACTCACTGAAGCTTTCTTT	CASSFRRGLTEAFF
TRBV18	TRBD1	TRBJ1-4	TGTGCCAGCTCACCATCAGGGGGGAACATAATTGAAAAACTGTTTTTT	CASSPSGGNIIEKLFF
TRBV2	.	TRBJ1-5	TGTGCCAGCAACAGGGACGGGGGCAATCAGCCCCAGCATTTT	CASNRDGGNQPQHF
TRBV2	.	TRBJ2-5	TGTGCCAGCGACCAAGGGGGTGAGACCCAGTACTTC	CASDQGGETQYF
TRBV5-1	.	TRBJ2-5	TGCGCCAGCAGCTTTAGACTCGCGGGGGCCCAAGAGACCCAGTACTTC	CASSFRLAGAQETQYF
TRBV6-5	.	TRBJ2-1	TGTGCCAGCAAATTTGGGCGCGCCTACAATGAGCAGTTCTTC	CASKFGRAYNEQFF
TRBV12-3/TRBV12-4	TRBD2	TRBJ2-3	TGTGCCAGCAGATGGGGGAGGGCCGGGACGCAGTATTTT	CASRWGRAGTQYF
TRBV24-1	.	TRBJ2-1	TGTGCCACCAGCGGAGACAGCCGAAATGAGCAGTTCTTC	CATSGDSRNEQFF
TRBV5-1	TRBD1	TRBJ1-2	TGCGCCAGCAGCTTGGGGGACAGAGAAGCTAACTATGGCTACACCTTC	CASSLGDREANYGYTF
TRBV5-1	TRBD1	TRBJ2-7	TGCGCCAGCAGCGAATTAGACAGGGACGAGCAGTACTTC	CASSELDRDEQYF
TRBV4-3	TRBD2	TRBJ2-3	TGCGCCAGCAGCCAAGGACTAGCGGGGGGGTATGGGCAGTATTTT	CASSQGLAGGYGQYF
TRBV19	TRBD1	TRBJ1-1	TGTGCCAGTCGGACAGGGGGGGTCATGGTGACTGAAGCTTTCTTT	CASRTGGVMVTEAFF
TRBV30	.	TRBJ2-1	TGTGCCTTGGAGGGGGGGGGAGGGGCGCAGTTCTTC	CALEGGGGAQFF
TRBV28	TRBD1	TRBJ2-7	TGTGCCAGCAGTCCCAGCCAGACAGGGTACGAGCAGTACTTC	CASSPSQTGYEQYF
TRBV18	TRBD1	TRBJ1-3	TGTGCCAGCTCGCAGACCGTGGGACAGACCTCTGGAAACACCATATATTTT	CASSQTVGQTSGNTIYF
TRBV6-5	.	TRBJ2-3	TGTGCCAGCAGTCTACGGGCGGGGCCTGGGGATACGCAGTATTTT	CASSLRAGPGDTQYF
TRBV28	.	TRBJ2-2	TGTGCCAGCAGTTTCGGGCAGGGGTTCGACACCGGGGAGCTGTTTTTT	CASSFGQGFDTGELFF
TRBV12-3/TRBV12-4	.	TRBJ2-2	TGTGCCAGCAGCTTCAGGGTCGGCGGGGAGCTGTTTTTT	CASSFRVGGELFF
TRBV28	.	TRBJ1-5	TGTGCCAGCAGTCTCTCCCAGGATCCCCAGCATTTT	CASSLSQDPQHF
TRBV4-3	.	TRBJ2-2	TGCGCCAGCAGCCAAGGACTGGATCCCGGGGAGCTGTTTTTT	CASSQGLDPGELFF
TRBV3-1/TRBV3-2	.	TRBJ1-1	TGTGCCAGCAGCCAAAAAGGGGCAGGGAGGGCCACTGAAGCTTTCTTT	CASSQKGAGRATEAFF
TRBV9	TRBD1	TRBJ1-1	TGTGCCAGCAGCGCCTTTGGACAGGGTAAAACTGAAGCTTTCTTT	CASSAFGQGKTEAFF